The rows below give T cell receptor beta chains drawn from one sample of a study of T cell repertoires in cytomegalovirus infection. TCRdb reprocessed the reads via MiXCR and lists one record per CDR3 protein. Of about 260,000 distinct CDR3 sequences detected, roughly 10% appear once; the ten largest clones hold roughly 15%. Sequenced material: PBMCs. These receptors were taken from a human donor in good health (CMV status not recorded). Some clones in this sample may be carry-over from other donors' samples. Both conserved end residues are part of each CDR3. Each record gives: J gene, V gene, clone size, D gene, CDR3 DNA, CDR3 protein. A D gene is named only where the DNA matches it firmly. The size entry is marked missing in some rows and otherwise reads once, few, many or a size class.

TRBJ2-4,TRBV7-8,-,TRBD2,TGTGCCAGCAGCTTACCCGGACTAGCGGGAGGGCCTAAAAACATTCAGTACTTC,CASSLPGLAGGPKNIQYF
TRBJ1-4,TRBV4-3,-,-,TGCGCCAGCAGCCAAGGGCTGAATAATGAAAAACTGTTTTTT,CASSQGLNNEKLFF
TRBJ2-5,TRBV10-3,-,TRBD2,TGTGCCATCAGGGCTAGCGGGAGTAGTGAGACCCAGTACTTC,CAIRASGSSETQYF
TRBJ1-1,TRBV5-1,-,-,TGCGCCAGCAGCTTGGCATCAATGAACACTGAAGCTTTCTTT,CASSLASMNTEAFF
TRBJ2-7,TRBV5-1,-,-,TGCGCCAGCAGCTTGGAGGTCAGTACCTACGAGCAGTACTTC,CASSLEVSTYEQYF
TRBJ2-7,TRBV5-4,few,TRBD2,TGTGCCAGCAGCTGGGGACTAGCGGGAGTCGACGAGCAGTACTTC,CASSWGLAGVDEQYF
TRBJ1-1,TRBV5-5,many,-,TGTGCCAGCAGCTTCGGAGTTTCGGGGGCGAACACTGAAGCTTTCTTT,CASSFGVSGANTEAFF
TRBJ1-1,TRBV7-8,many,TRBD1,TGTGCCAGCACCCCGGGACAGCAGTACACTGAAGCTTTCTTT,CASTPGQQYTEAFF
TRBJ1-2,TRBV2,-,TRBD1,TGTGCCAGTCGGACAGGGGCTAACTATGGCTACACCTTC,CASRTGANYGYTF
TRBJ2-3,TRBV7-2,many,TRBD1,TGTGCCAGCAGCCTACTGGGACAGGGGGGCAGAGATACGCAGTATTTT,CASSLLGQGGRDTQYF
TRBJ2-7,TRBV7-2,many,TRBD1,TGTGCCAGCAGCCCGACAGGGGCCAGCTACGAGCAGTACTTC,CASSPTGASYEQYF
TRBJ1-5,TRBV12-3/TRBV12-4,many,-,TGTGCCAGCACTCCGGACCCGGGAAGCAATCAGCCCCAGCATTTT,CASTPDPGSNQPQHF
TRBJ2-7,TRBV19,-,TRBD2,TGTGCCAGTTCAAAATGGGGGACTAGCGGCCTTGCCTACGAGCAGTACTTC,CASSKWGTSGLAYEQYF
TRBJ1-1,TRBV4-3,many,-,TGCGCCAGCAGCCAAGAGGACAGTGGAGCTTTCTTT,CASSQEDSGAFF
TRBJ1-5,TRBV28,-,-,TGTGCCAGCAGTCCTCGAGGGGGGCGCGGGCAGCCCCAGCATTTT,CASSPRGGRGQPQHF
TRBJ1-4,TRBV28,many,-,TGTGCCAGCACCCTGGGCCTAGAGCTGTTTTTT,CASTLGLELFF
TRBJ2-7,TRBV7-2,-,TRBD1,TGTGCCAGCAGCTTCCAGGGACAGGCCCAGGGTTTCGAGCAGTACTTC,CASSFQGQAQGFEQYF
TRBJ2-1,TRBV7-2,many,-,TGTGCCAGCAGCTTCCCGCCGTTCAATGAGCAGTTCTTC,CASSFPPFNEQFF
TRBJ1-2,TRBV7-2,many,TRBD1,TGTGCCAGCGGACAGGATGTTCGCTATGGCTACACCTTC,CASGQDVRYGYTF
TRBJ1-2,TRBV28,many,TRBD1,TGTGCCAGCAGCCCCGCCGGGACAGGGTACTATGGCTACACCTTC,CASSPAGTGYYGYTF
TRBJ2-4,TRBV28,many,-,TGTGCCAGCAGTCTATCCGGAGGCCAAAAGTCGTACTTC,CASSLSGGQKSYF
TRBJ2-3,TRBV7-2,many,-,TGTGCCAGCAGCTTAGCGCCTCTGGCCTCTAGCACAGATACGCAGTATTTT,CASSLAPLASSTDTQYF
TRBJ1-2,TRBV20-1,-,-,TGCAGTGCTAGAGACCCAGGGTTTGCCCACTATGGCTACACCTTC,CSARDPGFAHYGYTF
TRBJ2-7,TRBV20-1,many,-,TGCAGTGCTAGAAGTGGCAGCACCTACGAGCAGTACTTC,CSARSGSTYEQYF
TRBJ1-5,TRBV2,many,-,TGTGCCAGTGGACAGTTGGGTGATCAGCCCCAGCATTTT,CASGQLGDQPQHF
TRBJ2-2,TRBV4-2,many,-,TGTGCCAGCAGCCCAGGGGATCGCGGGGAGCTGTTTTTT,CASSPGDRGELFF
TRBJ1-1,TRBV7-2,many,-,TGTGCCAGCAGCTTAGATAACGGGGCCCTCCGGGAAGCTTTCTTT,CASSLDNGALREAFF
TRBJ2-1,TRBV11-2,few,-,TGTGCCAGCAGCTTTGGGGCGAGGGCAGGAAATGAGCAGTTCTTC,CASSFGARAGNEQFF
TRBJ1-2,TRBV20-1,-,-,TGCAGTGCTAGCCTGGAGTATGGCTACACCTTC,CSASLEYGYTF
TRBJ2-5,TRBV28,-,-,TGTGCCAGCAGCCCGGGTCGGGCGGGGGAGACCCAGTACTTC,CASSPGRAGETQYF
TRBJ2-7,TRBV11-2,many,TRBD1,TGTGCCAGCAGTTTCACAGACAGGGCTACCTACGAGCAGTACTTC,CASSFTDRATYEQYF